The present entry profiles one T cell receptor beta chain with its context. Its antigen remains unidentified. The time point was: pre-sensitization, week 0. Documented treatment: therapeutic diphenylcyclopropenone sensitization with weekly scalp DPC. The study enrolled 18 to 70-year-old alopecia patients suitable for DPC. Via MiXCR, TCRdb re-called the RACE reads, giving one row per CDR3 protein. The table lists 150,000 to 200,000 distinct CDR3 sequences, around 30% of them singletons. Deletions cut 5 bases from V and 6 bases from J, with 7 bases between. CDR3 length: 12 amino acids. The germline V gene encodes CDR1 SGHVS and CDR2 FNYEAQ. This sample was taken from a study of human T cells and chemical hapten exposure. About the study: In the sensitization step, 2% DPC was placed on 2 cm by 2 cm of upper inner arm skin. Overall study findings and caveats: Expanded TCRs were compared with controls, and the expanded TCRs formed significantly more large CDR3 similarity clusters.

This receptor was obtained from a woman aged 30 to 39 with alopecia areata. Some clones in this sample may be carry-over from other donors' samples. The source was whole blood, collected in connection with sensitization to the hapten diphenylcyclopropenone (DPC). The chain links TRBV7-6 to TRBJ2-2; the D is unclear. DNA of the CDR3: TGTGCCAGCAGCCCGGTGGCCGGGGAGCTGTTTTTT. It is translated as CASSPVAGELFF.